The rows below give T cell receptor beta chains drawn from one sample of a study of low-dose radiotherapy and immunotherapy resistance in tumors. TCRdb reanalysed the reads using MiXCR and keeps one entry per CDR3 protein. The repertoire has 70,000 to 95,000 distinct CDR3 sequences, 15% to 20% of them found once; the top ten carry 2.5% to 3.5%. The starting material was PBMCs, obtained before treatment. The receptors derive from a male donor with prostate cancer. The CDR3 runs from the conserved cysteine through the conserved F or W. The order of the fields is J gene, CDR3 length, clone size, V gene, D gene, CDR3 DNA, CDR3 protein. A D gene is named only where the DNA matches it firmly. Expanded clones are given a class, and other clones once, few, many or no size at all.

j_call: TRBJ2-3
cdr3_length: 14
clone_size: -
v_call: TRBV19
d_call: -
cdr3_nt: TGTGCCAGTACCGATGGGCGACCGGCGGATACGCAGTATTTT
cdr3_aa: CASTDGRPADTQYF

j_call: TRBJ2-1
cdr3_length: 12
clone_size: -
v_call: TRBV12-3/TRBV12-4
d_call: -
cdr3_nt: TGTGCTGGCGGGGCGTCCAACAATGAGCAGTTCTTC
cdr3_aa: CAGGASNNEQFF

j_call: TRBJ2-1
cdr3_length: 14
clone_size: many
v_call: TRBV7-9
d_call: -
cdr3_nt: TGTGCCAGCAGCTTAGCGCTAGGGGTGGCTGAGCAGTTCTTC
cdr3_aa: CASSLALGVAEQFF

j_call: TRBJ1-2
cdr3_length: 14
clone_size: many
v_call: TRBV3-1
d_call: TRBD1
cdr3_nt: TGTGCCAGCAGCCTATTCGACAGGGGGCATGGCTACACCTTC
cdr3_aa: CASSLFDRGHGYTF

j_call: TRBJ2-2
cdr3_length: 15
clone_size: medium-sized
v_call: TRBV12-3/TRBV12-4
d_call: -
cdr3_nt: TGTGCCAGCAGCTGGGACCCGGAGGGGACCGGGGAGCTGTTTTTT
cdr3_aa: CASSWDPEGTGELFF

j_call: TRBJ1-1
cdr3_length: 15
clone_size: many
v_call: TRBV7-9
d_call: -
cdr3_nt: TGTGCCAGCAGCTCGCCTCCCGAGGGGGGCACTGAAGCTTTCTTT
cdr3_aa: CASSSPPEGGTEAFF

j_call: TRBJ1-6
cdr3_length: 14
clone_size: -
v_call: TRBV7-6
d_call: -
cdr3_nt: TGTGCCAGCAGCCCCGGACAGACTAATTCACCCCTCCACTTT
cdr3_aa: CASSPGQTNSPLHF

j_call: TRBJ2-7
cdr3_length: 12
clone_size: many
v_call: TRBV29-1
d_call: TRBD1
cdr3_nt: TGCAGCGGCTCCGGGACAGGGGACGAGCAGTACTTC
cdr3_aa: CSGSGTGDEQYF

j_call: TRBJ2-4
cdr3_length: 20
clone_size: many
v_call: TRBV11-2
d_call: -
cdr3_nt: TGTGCCAGCAGCTATCCACGGGGCAGAAAGGACCTTCTAGCCAAAAACATTCAGTACTTC
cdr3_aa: CASSYPRGRKDLLAKNIQYF

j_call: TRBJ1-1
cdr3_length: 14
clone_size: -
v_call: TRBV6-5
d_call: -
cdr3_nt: TGTGCCAGCAGTTACAACTTTATGAACACTGAAGCTTTCTTT
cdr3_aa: CASSYNFMNTEAFF

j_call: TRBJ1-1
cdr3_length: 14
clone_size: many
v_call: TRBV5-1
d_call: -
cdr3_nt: TGCGCCAGCAGCTTGGGGGACGGGCCGACTGAAGCTTTCTTT
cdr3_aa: CASSLGDGPTEAFF

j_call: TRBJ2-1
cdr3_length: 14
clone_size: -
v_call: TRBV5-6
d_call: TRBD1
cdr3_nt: TGTGCCAGCAGCTTGGTACCGGGACAGGATGAGCAGTTCTTC
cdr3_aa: CASSLVPGQDEQFF

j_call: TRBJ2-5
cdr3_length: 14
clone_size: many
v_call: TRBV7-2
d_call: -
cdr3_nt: TGTGCCAGCAGCTTAGCGGGCGGGGTGGAGACCCAGTACTTC
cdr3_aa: CASSLAGGVETQYF

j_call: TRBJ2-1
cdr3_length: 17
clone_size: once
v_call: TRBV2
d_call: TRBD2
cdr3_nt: TGTGCCAGCAGTGAATCCAGCGGGGGGTCGATATACAATGAGCAGTTCTTC
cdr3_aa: CASSESSGGSIYNEQFF

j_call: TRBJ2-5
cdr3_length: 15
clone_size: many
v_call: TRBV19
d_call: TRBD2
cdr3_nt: TGTGCCAGTAGTATTTCAGCGGGGGGGAGTGAGACCCAGTACTTC
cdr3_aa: CASSISAGGSETQYF

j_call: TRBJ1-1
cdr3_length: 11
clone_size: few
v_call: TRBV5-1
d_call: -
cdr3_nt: TGCGCCAGCAGCGTCCAGGGGAAAGCTTTCTTT
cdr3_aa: CASSVQGKAFF

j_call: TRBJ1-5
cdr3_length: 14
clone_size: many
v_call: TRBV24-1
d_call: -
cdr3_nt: TGTGCCACCAGTGATTTGCAGGGCAATCAGCCCCAGCATTTT
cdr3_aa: CATSDLQGNQPQHF

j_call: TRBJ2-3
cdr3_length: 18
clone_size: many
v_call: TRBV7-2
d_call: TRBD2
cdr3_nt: TGTGCCAGCAGCGGGAGGCACAGGACTAGCGGACCCACAGATACGCAGTATTTT
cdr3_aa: CASSGRHRTSGPTDTQYF

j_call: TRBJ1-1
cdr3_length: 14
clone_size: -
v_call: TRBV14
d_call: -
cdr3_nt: TGTGCCAGCAGCCAAGATCTGGCGGGTCAAATGGCTTTCTTT
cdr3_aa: CASSQDLAGQMAFF

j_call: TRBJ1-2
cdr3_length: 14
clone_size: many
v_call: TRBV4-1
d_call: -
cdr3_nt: TGCGCCAGCAGCCAAGTTTCGGGAAACTATGGCTACACCTTC
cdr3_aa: CASSQVSGNYGYTF

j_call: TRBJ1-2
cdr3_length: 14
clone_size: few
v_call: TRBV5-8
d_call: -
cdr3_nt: TGTGCCAGCAGCCAAGAGACAGGCTTTAGGGGCTACACCTTC
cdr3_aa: CASSQETGFRGYTF

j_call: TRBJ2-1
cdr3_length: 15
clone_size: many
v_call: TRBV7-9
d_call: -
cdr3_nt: TGTGCCAGCAGCTTCCGACAGGTAGCCTACAATGAGCAGTTCTTC
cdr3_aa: CASSFRQVAYNEQFF

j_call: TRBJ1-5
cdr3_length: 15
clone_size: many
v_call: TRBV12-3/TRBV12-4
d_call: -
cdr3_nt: TGTGCCAGCAGTTTAGCCGGGGGGACCCTTCAGCCCCAGCATTTT
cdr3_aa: CASSLAGGTLQPQHF